What follows is one TCR beta chain and its context. Its antigen is still unknown. The protocol was immunoSEQ multiplex PCR, while the TCRdb copy is restricted to in-frame clones and leaves out a portion. The sample contains some 130,000 clones, over 80% of which appear only once. The sample comes from a study of T cell responses to AZD1222 COVID-19 vaccine. Study-wide points: There were mostly white British donors and more females than males, and clonal diversity was possibly underestimated. All repertoire sampling was performed exclusively after the peak T cell response. The study found vaccine-associated CD4 TCRs spanning spike, dominant at 160-218 and 743-854. Reportedly, nearly half the spike-specific TCRs target unmutated variant regions.

The CDR3 covers 13 residues. V was pared by 10 bases and J by 3 bases, with 6 bases of the junction left unmatched. Germline V gives CDR1 MNHEY, CDR2 SVGAGI. The rearrangement links TRBV6-5 to TRBJ2-5; 9 bases are shared with TRBD1. Specimen: peripheral blood, collected 28 days after the second AZD1222 dose. The clonotype originates from an adult who received the AZD1222 COVID-19 vaccine. The CDR3: CAISGTGKETQYF. The CDR3 bases are TGTGCCATTTCCGGGACAGGGAAAGAGACCCAGTACTTC.